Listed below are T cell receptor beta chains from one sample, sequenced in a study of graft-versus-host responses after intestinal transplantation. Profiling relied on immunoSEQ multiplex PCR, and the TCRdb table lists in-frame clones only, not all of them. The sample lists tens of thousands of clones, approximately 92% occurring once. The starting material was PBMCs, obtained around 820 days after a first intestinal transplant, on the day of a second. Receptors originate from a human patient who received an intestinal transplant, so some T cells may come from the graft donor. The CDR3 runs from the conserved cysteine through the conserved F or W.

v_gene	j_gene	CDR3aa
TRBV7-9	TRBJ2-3	CASSSWGISTDTQYF
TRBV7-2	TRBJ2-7	CASSPTSRRAYEQYF
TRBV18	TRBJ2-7	CASSRMDGNEQYF
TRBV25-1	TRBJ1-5	CASSEGGMGNQPQHF
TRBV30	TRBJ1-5	CAWSVGDRGNQPQHF
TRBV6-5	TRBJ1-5	CASSYSGGNQPQHF
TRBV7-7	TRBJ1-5	CASNLQTNEPQHF
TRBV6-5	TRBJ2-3	CASKGPSTDTQYF
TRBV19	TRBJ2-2	CASSIGLSGGELFF
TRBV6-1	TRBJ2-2	CASSDGGAHTGELFF
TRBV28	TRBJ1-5	CASSGTGLGSQPQHF
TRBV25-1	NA	CASSAGTGGYEQYF
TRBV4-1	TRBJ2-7	CASSQESGLSYEQYF
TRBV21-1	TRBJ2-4	CASTSGQPTKNIQYF
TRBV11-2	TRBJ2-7	CASRSTSLAGVSYEQYF
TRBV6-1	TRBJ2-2	CASMAANTGELFF
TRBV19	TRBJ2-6	CASSTSGISGANVLTF
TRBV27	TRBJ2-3	CASSLYPGTDTQYF
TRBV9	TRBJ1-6	CASSPQGGPKGNSPLHF
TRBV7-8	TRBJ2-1	CASSLRIRTHRGSDEQFF
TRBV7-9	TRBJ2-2	CASPMASNTGELFF
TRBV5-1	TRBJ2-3	CASSRGTGSVTDTQYF
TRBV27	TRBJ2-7	CASFSAGSKHEQYF
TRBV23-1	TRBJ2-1	CASGLADYNEQFF
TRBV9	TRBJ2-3	CASSVVASGPTDTQYF
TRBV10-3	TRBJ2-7	CAISAGISSVYEQYF
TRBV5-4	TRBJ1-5	CASSLYGSDQPQHF
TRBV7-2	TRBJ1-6	CASSLAFDPRSPLHF
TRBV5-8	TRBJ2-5	CASFPSGRRETQYF
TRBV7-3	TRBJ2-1	CASSFGLAGENEQFF
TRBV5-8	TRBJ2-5	CASSLVWLAGVGQETQYF
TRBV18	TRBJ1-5	CASSPPGEALGVSNQPQHF
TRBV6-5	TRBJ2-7	CASRRGRPWEQYF
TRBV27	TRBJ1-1	CASSPHVSSEAFF
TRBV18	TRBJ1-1	CASSPLSSRFTEAFF
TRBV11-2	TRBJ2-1	CASSLGTSGANEQFF
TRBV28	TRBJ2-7	CASSSLAGDYYEQYF
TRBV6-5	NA	CASRLAGGTYEQYF
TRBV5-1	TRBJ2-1	CASSPATGGVLSYNEQFF
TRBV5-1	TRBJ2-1	CASSLVLASGVNEQFF
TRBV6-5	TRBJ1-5	CASSLTEQGNQPQHF
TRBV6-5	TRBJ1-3	CASSYQPTWLGNTIYF
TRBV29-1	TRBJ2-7	CSVEEELTYEQYF
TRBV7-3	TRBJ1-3	CASLKGTGELNGNTIYF